Below, 5 T cell receptor beta chains from the same sample are listed, as sequenced in a study of radiotherapy plus CTLA-4 blockade in lung cancer (dated by TCRdb to 2016 to 2018). The library was prepared using the immunoSEQ multiplex PCR assay. The table comes from immuneACCESS by way of TCRdb, which keeps in-frame sequences with V and J called. Part of the clones is missing from these tables; in studies checked, under half for an unresolved V gene and the rest for unknown reasons. The sample profile shows about 15,000 clones; 72% of them were found once. 40% to 65% of the sample belongs to the ten largest clones. Sequencing used peripheral blood, obtained from a patient treated with radiotherapy plus ipilimumab. Receptors originate from a human donor with non-small cell lung cancer whose response to radiotherapy plus ipilimumab could not be evaluated.

About this clone: The sample carries other DNA sequences with the same CDR3. The chain's CDR3 is CAWSGLAGDNQPQHF. In DNA, the CDR3 is TGTGCCTGGAGTGGTTTAGCAGGGGATAATCAGCCCCAGCATTTT. The chain has TRBV30 and TRBJ1-5; D is possibly TRBD1 (6 bases). The length of the CDR3 is 15 residues. Trimming stripped 1 base from V and 4 bases from J, with 14 bases between. CDR1 GTSNPN and CDR2 SVGIG come from the germline V gene (reference sequence).

This clone was seen a handful of times. This chain links TRBV6-4 with TRBJ2-7; possibly TRBD2 for D (6 bases). The germline gives CDR1 MRHNA, CDR2 SNTAGT. The V gene lost 7 bases and the J gene lost 7 bases, with 20 bases spanning the gap. There are 14 residues in the CDR3. The CDR3: CASTTSGGTREQYV. The CDR3 region has the DNA TGTGCCAGCACGACCTCCGGAGGGACGAGGGAGCAGTACGTC.

CDR3 amino acids: CASRSGGSTEAFF. The CDR3 DNA follows: TGTGCCAGCAGATCCGGGGGGAGTACTGAAGCTTTCTTT. The rearrangement links TRBV5-4 to TRBJ1-1; the D gene is possibly TRBD1 (5 bases). Germline V gene lookup returns CDR1 SGHNT and CDR2 YYREEE (reference sequence). The CDR3 extends over 13 amino acids. Trimming shortened V by 5 bases and J by 5 bases, and 13 bases separated the two germline ends.

The chain is built from TRBV7-2 and TRBJ1-2; 7 bases align to TRBD1. V trimming: 6 bases; J trimming: 4 bases; junction bases outside the gene matches: 8. This CDR3 has 14 amino acids. Germline CDR1 reads SGHTA; CDR2 reads FQGNSA. The DNA of the CDR3 is TGTGCCAGCAGATTACCGGGACAGAGCTATGGCTACACCTTC. It yields the protein CASRLPGQSYGYTF.

This clone was counted once. A junction boundary mismatches the germline segment, possibly from a read error. The chain joins TRBV2 to TRBJ1-6; D is possibly TRBD1 (6 bases). CDR3 length equals 12 residues. Germline CDR1 reads SNHLY; CDR2 reads FYNNEI. In DNA, the CDR3 is TGTGCCACCGAGGGGGGGGAATCACCCCCCCACTTT. It translates to CATEGGESPPHF.